The 7 T cell receptor beta chains reported below all come from one sample, sequenced in a study of cytomegalovirus exposure and HLA in healthy donors. It was with 60 Vbeta and 13 Jbeta primers that the PCR ran. Profiling relied on immunoSEQ multiplex PCR, and the TCRdb table lists in-frame clones only, not all of them. The table records about 170,000 clones, 75% to 85% of them present only once. The sample was PBMCs. The receptors stem from a woman aged 50 to 65 in good health and CMV-seronegative.

The chain is built from TRBV28 and TRBJ1-2, with a possible D match to TRBD1 (5 bases). The CDR3 contains 14 residues. The V gene's germline CDR1 is MDHEN and CDR2 SYDVKM. V was cut by 8 bases and J by 7 bases, with 20 bases left in between. In nucleotides, the CDR3 is TGTGCCAGCCTAGACAGCTCCCCGGGTCGTGGCTACACCTTC. This codes for CASLDSSPGRGYTF.

The chain links TRBV19 to TRBJ2-3; the D gene is possibly TRBD1 (5 bases). Germline assignment: CDR1 LNHDA and CDR2 SQIVND (reference sequence). This CDR3 comprises 12 residues. Trimming removed 4 bases at V and 8 bases at J, with 10 bases between. The CDR3 spells CASSTGASTQYF. The CDR3 DNA is TGTGCCAGTAGTACTGGGGCCTCTACGCAGTATTTT.

There are a few counts of this clone. V gene TRBV11-2 combines with J gene TRBJ1-2; maybe TRBD1 (5 bases). The CDR3 is made up of 15 amino acids. Trimming left V 1 base short and J 9 bases short, with 18 bases between. Germline CDR1 and CDR2: SGHAT and FQNNGV. DNA for the CDR3: TGTGCCAGCAGCTTAGCCGGAACGTTTATGGGGCGCTACACCTTC. Translating gives CASSLAGTFMGRYTF.

This chain links TRBV11-3 with TRBJ2-1; maybe TRBD1 (6 bases). CDR1 and CDR2 (germline): SGHNT, YENEEA. The CDR3 runs 13 residues. V lost 3 bases and J 9 bases, leaving 12 bases between the germline ends. For the CDR3, the DNA is TGTGCCAGCAGCTTGAGGGGGACGGGTGAGCAGTTCTTC. Its translation is CASSLRGTGEQFF.

This chain uses TRBV18 with TRBJ1-5; 7 positions match TRBD1. The trim removed 2 bases at V and 4 bases at J, leaving 5 bases unmatched. The CDR3 is made up of 15 amino acids. The germline V gene has CDR1 KGHSH and CDR2 LQKENI. The DNA of the CDR3 is TGTGCCAGCTCACCAAAGGGACAGCTAAATCAGCCCCAGCATTTT. It codes for CASSPKGQLNQPQHF.

This chain uses TRBV27 with TRBJ2-1; TRBD2 is a possible D gene (5 bases). The V end was cut by 3 bases, the J end by 3 bases, with 9 bases between. CDR3 size: 14 residues. Germline CDR1 MNHEY, CDR2 SMNVEV (reference sequence). DNA of the CDR3: TGTGCCAGCAGTTTGAGAGCGGACTACAATGAGCAGTTCTTC. It encodes CASSLRADYNEQFF.

This sequence joins TRBV9 and TRBJ2-2; perhaps TRBD1 as D (5 bases). V lost 1 base and J lost 0, with 10 bases in between. This CDR3 is 16 amino acids long. CDR1 is SGDLS and CDR2 is YYNGEE in the germline V gene. The CDR3: CASSVLDRANTGELFF. The CDR3 DNA reads as TGTGCCAGCAGCGTACTCGACAGAGCGAACACCGGGGAGCTGTTTTTT.